Listed below are T cell receptor beta chains from one sample, sequenced in a study of early T cells in non-severe SARS-CoV-2 infection. TCRdb independently ran MiXCR on the 5' RACE reads; one entry per CDR3 protein. The table shows about 48,000 distinct CDR3 sequences, with about 12% occurring only once. The sample was whole blood. Every receptor here comes from an adult who was a healthcare worker with PCR-confirmed SARS-CoV-2 infection or an uninfected control (not recorded which). Each CDR3 is given with its conserved first and last residue. D genes are given only for firm matches. Clone size is shown for a subset of rows, as once, few, many or a class of expanded clone.

>.|TRBV15|TRBJ2-2|many
CATSRRGLPNTGELFF
TGTGCCACCAGCAGACGTGGACTACCGAACACCGGGGAGCTGTTTTTT
>TRBD2|TRBV6-5|TRBJ2-1|few
CASSAGTRNGNEQFF
TGTGCCAGCAGCGCCGGGACTAGGAATGGCAATGAGCAGTTCTTC
>.|TRBV6-1|TRBJ2-2|many
CASRTVNTGELFF
TGTGCCAGCAGGACAGTCAACACCGGGGAGCTGTTTTTT
>TRBD2|TRBV29-1|TRBJ2-7|few
CSVEDLAASNSYEQYF
TGCAGCGTTGAAGATCTAGCGGCGAGTAACTCCTACGAGCAGTACTTC
>.|TRBV20-1|TRBJ1-5|.
CSARDGSGNQPQHF
TGCAGTGCTAGAGATGGAAGCGGCAATCAGCCCCAGCATTTT
>.|TRBV4-1|TRBJ2-1|many
CASSQVNLAYYEQFF
TGCGCCAGCAGCCAAGTTAATCTAGCGTACTATGAGCAGTTCTTC
>TRBD1|TRBV7-9|TRBJ2-2|.
CASSESARGTMGTGELFF
TGTGCCAGCAGCGAGTCGGCCAGGGGGACGATGGGCACCGGGGAGCTGTTTTTT
>.|TRBV5-1|TRBJ2-7|few
CASSQNSGGSYEQYF
TGCGCCAGCAGCCAAAATAGCGGAGGCTCCTACGAGCAGTACTTC
>.|TRBV7-2|TRBJ1-5|.
CASSLRYNQPQHF
TGTGCCAGCAGCTTAAGGTACAATCAGCCCCAGCATTTT
>TRBD1|TRBV25-1|TRBJ1-1|.
CASRRRQGRGTEAFF
TGTGCCAGCCGCAGACGACAGGGCCGGGGCACTGAAGCTTTCTTT
>.|TRBV4-2|TRBJ1-3|.
CASSQELTPGNTIYF
TGTGCCAGCAGCCAAGAATTGACGCCTGGAAACACCATATATTTT
>.|TRBV28|TRBJ1-5|many
CASRISQGHQPQHF
TGTGCCAGCAGAATATCGCAGGGGCATCAGCCCCAGCATTTT
>.|TRBV29-1|TRBJ1-1|few
CSGRGGGLTEAFF
TGCAGCGGGCGTGGGGGCGGACTCACTGAAGCTTTCTTT
>.|TRBV28|TRBJ2-1|few
CASSLSPQNEQFF
TGTGCCAGCAGTTTATCGCCTCAGAATGAGCAGTTCTTC
>.|TRBV4-1|TRBJ1-5|many
CASSQSSSGNSNQPQHF
TGCGCCAGCAGCCAATCCTCTTCCGGAAATAGCAATCAGCCCCAGCATTTT
>TRBD1|TRBV4-1|TRBJ2-7|.
CASSNRGQGGYEQYF
TGCGCCAGCAGCAACCGGGGACAGGGAGGCTACGAGCAGTACTTC
>.|TRBV4-1|TRBJ1-1|few
CASSPGGLDTEAFF
TGCGCCAGCAGCCCTGGGGGTTTGGACACTGAAGCTTTCTTT
>TRBD1|TRBV5-5|TRBJ2-7|many
CASSMGQGAYEQYF
TGTGCCAGCAGCATGGGACAGGGTGCCTACGAGCAGTACTTC
>.|TRBV18|TRBJ2-4|many
CASSLGSGNIQYF
TGTGCCAGCTCACTGGGTTCCGGGAACATTCAGTACTTC
>.|TRBV6-6|TRBJ2-5|many
CAGGEETQYF
TGTGCCGGAGGGGAGGAGACCCAGTACTTC
>TRBD2|TRBV12-3/TRBV12-4|TRBJ2-3|.
CASSLRTGGYTDTQYF
TGTGCCAGCAGTTTAAGGACGGGAGGGTACACAGATACGCAGTATTTT
>.|TRBV20-1|TRBJ2-2|few
CSASPRATTGELFF
TGCAGTGCCTCCCCCCGGGCAACCACCGGGGAGCTGTTTTTT
>.|TRBV27|TRBJ1-6|few
CASSLIGGSPLHF
TGTGCCAGCAGTCTCATTGGGGGGTCACCCCTCCACTTT
>TRBD1|TRBV7-9|TRBJ2-7|.
CASSLEGAGEQYF
TGTGCCAGCAGCTTAGAGGGGGCGGGCGAGCAGTACTTC
>.|TRBV19|TRBJ2-1|many
CASSPIDSYNEQFF
TGTGCCAGTAGTCCCATCGATTCCTACAATGAGCAGTTCTTC
>.|TRBV28|TRBJ2-7|.
CASSQPGTLSYEQYF
TGTGCCAGCAGTCAGCCCGGGACACTCTCCTACGAGCAGTACTTC
>.|TRBV27|TRBJ2-1|many
CASSLSGSSYNEQFF
TGTGCCAGCAGTTTATCGGGTAGCTCCTACAATGAGCAGTTCTTC
>TRBD2|TRBV2|TRBJ2-7|many
CASSVAGVSSYEQYF
TGTGCCAGCAGTGTGGCGGGGGTGAGCTCCTACGAGCAGTACTTC
>.|TRBV20-1|TRBJ1-3|many
CSGQGAGNTIYF
TGCAGTGGTCAAGGGGCTGGAAACACCATATATTTT
>.|TRBV5-1|TRBJ1-1|.
CASSLSRTMNTEAFF
TGCGCCAGCAGCTTGAGTCGCACAATGAACACTGAAGCTTTCTTT
>.|TRBV14|TRBJ2-7|many
CASSQAKRGAYEQYF
TGTGCCAGCAGCCAGGCTAAGAGGGGGGCCTACGAGCAGTACTTC
>.|TRBV4-1|TRBJ2-7|many
CASSQDINRRAYEQYF
TGCGCCAGCAGCCAAGACATAAACAGGAGAGCCTACGAGCAGTACTTC
>TRBD2|TRBV20-1|TRBJ2-3|many
CSARDDDSGGTDTQYF
TGCAGTGCTAGAGATGACGATAGCGGGGGCACAGATACGCAGTATTTT
>TRBD1|TRBV12-3/TRBV12-4|TRBJ1-5|.
CASSLEGAGGQPQHF
TGTGCCAGCAGTTTAGAGGGGGCGGGAGGTCAGCCCCAGCATTTT
>TRBD1|TRBV20-1|TRBJ2-1|few
CSASPFDRGDNEQFF
TGCAGTGCTAGCCCATTCGACAGGGGAGACAATGAGCAGTTCTTC
>.|TRBV9|TRBJ1-1|few
CASSVGGRTEAFF
TGTGCCAGCAGCGTAGGGGGACGGACTGAAGCTTTCTTT
>TRBD2|TRBV29-1|TRBJ2-7|many
CSVELIAGRYEQYF
TGCAGCGTTGAACTGATAGCGGGAAGGTACGAGCAGTACTTC
>.|TRBV7-2|TRBJ1-5|many
CASSFVRDSNQPQHF
TGTGCCAGCAGCTTTGTGCGGGACAGCAATCAGCCCCAGCATTTT
>.|TRBV12-3/TRBV12-4|TRBJ1-1|few
CASSLQVSMNTEAFF
TGTGCCAGCAGTTTGCAGGTTTCCATGAACACTGAAGCTTTCTTT
>.|TRBV7-8|TRBJ2-1|many
CASSPPRGVGQDEQFF
TGTGCCAGCAGTCCCCCGAGGGGGGTGGGCCAAGATGAGCAGTTCTTC
>.|TRBV29-1|TRBJ2-2|.
CSVKSGRKNTGELFF
TGCAGCGTGAAATCGGGACGGAAGAACACCGGGGAGCTGTTTTTT
>TRBD2|TRBV28|TRBJ2-7|.
CASTRNGLADNYEQYF
TGTGCCAGCACGCGCAATGGACTAGCGGATAACTACGAGCAGTACTTC
>.|TRBV6-5|TRBJ1-1|many
CASSVSGVDTEAFF
TGTGCCAGCAGTGTCTCAGGGGTAGACACTGAAGCTTTCTTT